One TCR beta chain is described in this entry. Its antigen is still unknown. This entry is derived from a study of cytomegalovirus exposure and HLA in healthy donors. Study-wide results and limits: Rare TCR sequences predominated, though certain public TCRs were found in many donors. With later analysis, a missense DCLRE1C variant became linked to TCR beta V- and J-gene trimming. As confirmed in vitro, a few CMV-associated chains were specific for CMV antigens. Presence/absence results assume similar sequencing depth per donor, which may not hold.

The PCR had 60 Vbeta and 13 Jbeta primers. Method: immunoSEQ multiplex PCR; TCRdb's copy keeps in-frame clones and lacks some. The sample consists of 95,000 to 150,000 clones, approximately 66% of them appearing once. V was pared by 3 bases and J by 3 bases, with 3 bases of the junction left unmatched. The CDR3 is 16 residues long. Germline loops: CDR1 SGDLS, CDR2 YYNGEE. This sequence originates from a woman aged 40-49 years in good health and CMV-seropositive. The chain links TRBV9 to TRBJ2-1; TRBD2 agrees at 13 bases. Material: PBMCs. CDR3 sequence (DNA): TGTGCCAGCAGCGGGACTAGCGGGAGATTCTACAATGAGCAGTTCTTC. Protein sequence: CASSGTSGRFYNEQFF.